A selection of T cell receptor beta chains follows, all from one sample in a study of response to subunit inactivated influenza vaccine. MiXCR was run by TCRdb on the RT-PCR reads, yielding one entry per CDR3 protein. The table records about 190,000 distinct CDR3 sequences, 13% to 15% of them present only once. This specimen consisted of CD8+ T cells sorted from PBMCs, obtained around 5 days after vaccination. The source is a man aged 50 to 59 who received an inactivated influenza vaccine. CDR3s include the opening cysteine and the closing phenylalanine or tryptophan. A D gene is named only where the DNA matches it firmly. Not all rows give a size; the values are once, few, many and, for expanded clones, a class.

j_gene	len	d_gene	abundance	v_gene	CDR3aa	CDR3nt
TRBJ1-1	15	.	few	TRBV11-2	CASSKEALPGTEAFF	TGTGCCAGCAGTAAAGAGGCGCTACCCGGGACTGAAGCTTTCTTT
TRBJ1-2	12	TRBD1	few	TRBV6-6	CASSLDRFISCF	TGTGCCAGCAGCTTGGACAGGTTCATCTCCTGCTTC
TRBJ2-7	15	TRBD1	.	TRBV13	CASSPAGTGYYEQYF	TGTGCCAGCAGTCCGGCCGGGACAGGGTATTACGAGCAGTACTTC
TRBJ1-1	15	TRBD1	few	TRBV19	CASSMGQGGSTEAFF	TGTGCCAGTAGTATGGGACAGGGAGGGAGCACTGAAGCTTTCTTT
TRBJ2-1	15	.	many	TRBV7-2	CASSLGGVIYNEQFF	TGTGCCAGCAGCTTAGGTGGGGTTATTTACAATGAGCAGTTCTTC
TRBJ2-5	14	.	many	TRBV7-6	CASSSIGGPETQYF	TGTGCCAGCAGCAGTATAGGGGGGCCGGAGACCCAGTACTTC
TRBJ2-3	16	TRBD1	few	TRBV12-3/TRBV12-4	CASSFTGTGRTDTQYF	TGTGCCAGCAGTTTCACCGGGACAGGGAGGACAGATACGCAGTATTTT
TRBJ1-2	11	.	.	TRBV19	CASRGRDGYTF	TGTGCCAGTAGAGGTCGGGATGGCTACACCTTC
TRBJ2-1	19	TRBD1	many	TRBV11-2	CASSLQPGQGDVPYNEQFF	TGTGCCAGCAGCTTGCAGCCGGGACAGGGGGATGTGCCCTACAATGAGCAGTTCTTC
TRBJ2-4	15	TRBD1	few	TRBV6-2/TRBV6-3	CASSRDSPWGNIQYF	TGTGCCAGCAGCCGGGACAGCCCCTGGGGTAACATTCAGTACTTC
TRBJ2-2	17	TRBD1	.	TRBV7-6	CASSQTGTGGNTGELFF	TGTGCCAGCAGTCAAACCGGGACAGGGGGCAACACCGGGGAGCTGTTTTTT
TRBJ2-7	15	TRBD1	.	TRBV5-1	CASSLAGQGAGEQYF	TGCGCCAGCAGCTTGGCGGGACAGGGGGCGGGTGAGCAGTACTTC
TRBJ2-6	14	.	few	TRBV20-1	CSARDPSGANVLTF	TGCAGTGCTAGGGATCCCTCTGGGGCCAACGTCCTGACTTTC
TRBJ2-7	12	.	few	TRBV29-1	CSVGDHNYEQYF	TGCAGCGTTGGAGACCACAACTACGAGCAGTACTTC
TRBJ2-3	13	.	many	TRBV5-1	CASSLRLPDTQYF	TGCGCCAGCAGCTTGCGTCTACCGGATACGCAGTATTTT
TRBJ2-7	15	TRBD1	.	TRBV20-1	CSASPLRSTGEEQYF	TGCAGTGCTAGCCCACTTCGTTCGACAGGGGAAGAGCAGTACTTC
TRBJ2-1	13	.	.	TRBV6-6	CASSYSTRAEQFF	TGTGCCAGCAGTTACTCGACTAGGGCTGAGCAGTTCTTC
TRBJ1-1	14	.	few	TRBV5-1	CASSLRGPNTEAFF	TGCGCCAGCAGCTTGCGGGGACCGAACACTGAAGCTTTCTTT
TRBJ2-5	13	.	few	TRBV27	CASSWGVGETQYF	TGTGCCAGCAGTTGGGGGGTTGGGGAGACCCAGTACTTC
TRBJ1-5	15	.	.	TRBV20-1	CSAREGVYTDQPQHF	TGCAGTGCTAGAGAAGGAGTATACACGGATCAGCCCCAGCATTTT
TRBJ1-5	15	.	.	TRBV4-1	CASSQVGGQGQPQHF	TGCGCCAGCAGCCAAGTTGGGGGGCAGGGTCAGCCCCAGCATTTT
TRBJ1-1	15	.	few	TRBV28	CATTFWGAGDTEAFF	TGTGCCACGACGTTCTGGGGGGCCGGGGACACTGAAGCTTTCTTT
TRBJ2-7	15	TRBD1	many	TRBV20-1	CSARDQTGISYEQYF	TGCAGTGCTAGAGATCAGACAGGGATCTCCTACGAGCAGTACTTC
TRBJ1-1	16	.	few	TRBV4-2	CASSQEWVGGPFEAFF	TGTGCCAGCAGCCAAGAATGGGTTGGAGGCCCATTTGAAGCTTTCTTT
TRBJ2-5	15	TRBD2	few	TRBV7-9	CASSLSGRAEETQYF	TGTGCCAGCAGCTTGAGCGGGAGGGCTGAGGAGACCCAGTACTTC
TRBJ2-7	17	TRBD1	many	TRBV3-1	CASSQEFVRDRPYEQYF	TGTGCCAGCAGCCAAGAATTTGTACGGGACAGGCCCTACGAGCAGTACTTC
TRBJ1-1	12	TRBD1	.	TRBV29-1	CSAQGQAPEAFF	TGCAGCGCCCAAGGACAGGCCCCTGAAGCTTTCTTT
TRBJ2-7	16	TRBD2	.	TRBV27	CASSPSGGNRPYEQYF	TGTGCCAGCAGCCCTAGCGGGGGGAATCGACCCTACGAGCAGTACTTC
TRBJ2-1	17	TRBD1	.	TRBV3-1	CASSQDFGQGLSHEQFF	TGTGCCAGCAGCCAAGATTTTGGACAGGGATTGTCGCATGAGCAGTTCTTC
TRBJ2-1	17	TRBD2	few	TRBV7-3	CASSLTALAGALNEQFF	TGTGCCAGCAGCTTAACGGCTCTGGCGGGAGCGCTCAATGAGCAGTTCTTC
TRBJ2-2	15	.	.	TRBV29-1	CSVDRQGVGSGELFF	TGCAGCGTTGACCGTCAGGGAGTAGGATCCGGGGAGCTGTTTTTT
TRBJ2-3	13	.	.	TRBV29-1	CSAPGDRTDTQYF	TGCAGCGCCCCGGGGGACCGCACAGATACGCAGTATTTT
TRBJ2-2	16	.	.	TRBV4-1	CASSQDLAGAPGELFF	TGCGCCAGCAGCCAAGATTTGGCGGGGGCGCCCGGGGAGCTGTTTTTT
TRBJ2-7	15	TRBD1	once	TRBV9	CASSASGQAYYEQYF	TGTGCCAGCAGCGCCTCCGGACAGGCCTACTACGAGCAGTACTTC
TRBJ2-1	12	.	.	TRBV20-1	CSAWGGINEQFF	TGCAGTGCTTGGGGAGGCATCAATGAGCAGTTCTTC
TRBJ2-1	15	TRBD1	.	TRBV12-3/TRBV12-4	CASSLTGGRYNEQFF	TGTGCCAGCAGTCTAACAGGGGGCCGTTACAATGAGCAGTTCTTC
TRBJ2-5	16	TRBD2	many	TRBV28	CASSLGRTSLQETQYF	TGTGCCAGCAGCCTAGGCAGGACTAGCTTACAAGAGACCCAGTACTTC
TRBJ2-5	14	.	.	TRBV13	CASSSRLVPETQYF	TGTGCCAGCAGCTCCAGACTAGTCCCTGAGACCCAGTACTTC
TRBJ1-5	15	.	.	TRBV6-2/TRBV6-3	CASSYGGRYNQPQHF	TGTGCCAGCAGTTACGGAGGGCGATATAATCAGCCCCAGCATTTT
TRBJ2-2	13	.	.	TRBV24-1	CATSDLRAGELFF	TGTGCCACCAGTGATTTGCGGGCCGGGGAGCTGTTTTTT
TRBJ2-7	14	TRBD1	.	TRBV7-9	CASSAQGGPYEQYF	TGTGCCAGCAGCGCACAGGGGGGACCCTACGAGCAGTACTTC
TRBJ2-7	14	.	few	TRBV5-1	CATSLIGALDEQYF	TGCGCCACCTCGTTAATAGGGGCTTTGGACGAGCAGTACTTC
TRBJ2-6	17	TRBD2	.	TRBV12-3/TRBV12-4	CASSQGLAHSGANVLTF	TGTGCCAGCAGCCAGGGACTAGCGCACTCTGGGGCCAACGTCCTGACTTTC
TRBJ2-6	16	.	few	TRBV5-6	CASSQRLAGGANVLTF	TGTGCCAGCAGTCAACGGTTGGCTGGGGGGGCCAACGTCCTGACTTTC
TRBJ2-7	13	.	few	TRBV27	CASRGKSTYEQYF	TGTGCCAGCAGGGGGAAGTCGACCTACGAGCAGTACTTC
TRBJ2-7	17	TRBD2	.	TRBV7-8	CASSLGGSGSFGHEQYF	TGTGCCAGCAGCTTAGGGGGTAGCGGGAGTTTTGGCCACGAGCAGTACTTC
TRBJ1-2	11	TRBD1	.	TRBV29-1	CSVERGPGYTF	TGCAGCGTTGAGAGGGGGCCTGGCTACACCTTC
TRBJ2-7	12	.	.	TRBV4-1	CASSHYGYEQYF	TGCGCCAGCAGCCACTACGGCTACGAGCAGTACTTC
TRBJ1-1	14	.	.	TRBV20-1	CSAATGAEGPEAFF	TGCAGTGCTGCCACGGGAGCGGAGGGCCCTGAAGCTTTCTTT
TRBJ1-1	12	.	.	TRBV7-9	CASSLAYPEAFF	TGTGCCAGCAGCTTGGCCTACCCTGAAGCTTTCTTT
TRBJ2-2	14	.	few	TRBV10-3	CAISESFITGELFF	TGTGCCATCAGTGAGTCGTTTATTACCGGGGAGCTGTTTTTT
TRBJ2-7	16	TRBD1	.	TRBV29-1	CSVENRGTGNTYEQYF	TGCAGCGTTGAAAACAGGGGGACAGGCAACACCTACGAGCAGTACTTC
TRBJ1-2	12	.	.	TRBV7-9	CASSRNRDGYTF	TGTGCCAGCAGCCGCAACAGGGATGGCTACACCTTC
TRBJ2-7	13	.	.	TRBV6-5	CASSGSFGYEQYF	TGTGCCAGCAGTGGGAGTTTCGGCTACGAGCAGTACTTC